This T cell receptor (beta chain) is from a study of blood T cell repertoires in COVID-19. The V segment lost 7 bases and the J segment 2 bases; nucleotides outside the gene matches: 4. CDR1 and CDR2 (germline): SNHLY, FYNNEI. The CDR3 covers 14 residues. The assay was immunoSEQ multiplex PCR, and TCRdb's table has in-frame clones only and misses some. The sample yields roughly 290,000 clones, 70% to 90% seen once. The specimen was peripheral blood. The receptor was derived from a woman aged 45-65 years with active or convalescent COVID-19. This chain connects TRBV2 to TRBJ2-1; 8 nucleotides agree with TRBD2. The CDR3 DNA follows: TGTGCCAGCACGACTAGCGCTGCCTACAATGAGCAGTTCTTC. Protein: CASTTSAAYNEQFF.